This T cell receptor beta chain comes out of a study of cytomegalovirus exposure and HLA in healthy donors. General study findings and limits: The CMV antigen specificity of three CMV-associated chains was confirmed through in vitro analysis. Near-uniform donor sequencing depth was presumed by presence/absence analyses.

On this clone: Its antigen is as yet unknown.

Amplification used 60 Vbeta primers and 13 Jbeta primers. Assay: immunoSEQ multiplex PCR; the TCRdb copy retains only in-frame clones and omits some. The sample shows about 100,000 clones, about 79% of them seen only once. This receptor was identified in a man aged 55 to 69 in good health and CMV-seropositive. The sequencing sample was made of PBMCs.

The CDR3 here is CASAQTGSSYNEQFF. The CDR3 coding sequence is TGTGCTAGTGCCCAGACAGGGAGCTCCTACAATGAGCAGTTCTTC. The genes are TRBV12-5 and TRBJ2-1, with 7 positions matching TRBD1. The CDR3 is 15 residues long. The trim removed 7 bases at V and 0 bases at J, leaving 6 bases unmatched. Germline loops: CDR1 LGHNT, CDR2 FRNRAP.